This TCR beta chain stems from a study of blood T cell repertoires in COVID-19. Study summary: Sources were T cells, B-cell-depleted T cells, or PBMCs; the material itself was cDNA or gDNA.

Original data processing: The authors estimated nucleated cell counts from reference gene primer amplification. Assay: immunoSEQ multiplex PCR; the TCRdb copy retains only in-frame clones and omits some. V and J calls and clone size follow that table, whereas D and trimming were derived from the DNA. The sample shows tens of thousands of clones, around 80% of them seen only once. The CDR3 totals 12 residues. Germline lookup yields CDR1 MDHEN and CDR2 SYDVKM. The V end lost 6 bases, the J end lost 3 bases, and 9 bases lay between the germline ends. This chain connects TRBV28 to TRBJ2-7; D is perhaps TRBD2 (6 bases). Sequencing input: peripheral blood. This receptor was identified in a man in his 60s with acute or convalescent COVID-19. CDR3 DNA sequence: TGTGCCAGCAGCCCCGGGAGCTACGAGCAGTACTTC. Its protein is CASSPGSYEQYF.